This T cell receptor beta chain was captured in a study of blood T cell repertoires in COVID-19. For the study at large: The cDNA or gDNA used as material had been derived from T cells, B-cell-depleted T cells, or PBMCs.

This CDR3 region has 15 residues. The germline CDR1 and CDR2 sequences are SNHLY and FYNNEI. V gave up 6 bases and J gave up 7 bases; unmatched junction bases: 12. Repertoires were generated with immunoSEQ multiplex PCR, while TCRdb's copy carries only in-frame clones and drops some. Of about 370,000 clones listed, 80% to 90% are singletons. The sequence was obtained from a man aged 18 to 29 who had recovered from COVID-19. The chain joins TRBV2 to TRBJ2-7; TRBD2 aligns across 10 bases. Specimen: PBMCs or T cells enriched from blood (not recorded which). The CDR3 reads CASRERTSGLLEQYF. DNA of the CDR3: TGTGCCAGCAGAGAGAGGACTAGCGGACTCTTAGAGCAGTACTTC.